Sequencing of this T cell receptor (beta chain) was carried out in a study of blood T cell repertoires in COVID-19. The CDR3 is 11 amino acids. Germline loops: CDR1 SQVTM, CDR2 ANQGSEA. Between the trimmed V and J ends, which lost 0 bases and 6 bases, there was a span of 4 bases. Clones were sequenced by immunoSEQ multiplex PCR, and TCRdb holds only the in-frame ones, with some missing. The table records 70,000 to 95,000 clones, 75% to 90% of them present only once. This TCR was recovered from a man aged 45-65 years with active COVID-19. The sample consisted of peripheral blood. This chain connects TRBV29-1 to TRBJ2-3; D is unresolved. For the CDR3, the DNA is TGCAGCGTTGAAGACGGGGATACGCAGTATTTT. Protein product: CSVEDGDTQYF.